One sample yielded the 7 T cell receptor beta chains listed below, sequenced in a study of T cells after yellow fever vaccination. Using its own MiXCR run on the 5' RACE reads, TCRdb lists one record per CDR3 protein. The sample contains about 150,000 distinct CDR3 sequences, about 7% of which appear only once. The specimen comprised CD4+ T cells sorted from PBMCs, sampled 10 days after the yellow fever booster vaccination. Receptors originate from a man younger than 40 who received the YFV17D yellow fever vaccine.

The gene calls are TRBV20-1 and TRBJ2-1; either TRBD1 or TRBD2 may supply D (5 bases each). The ends were cut back, 3 bases at V and 9 bases at J, with 15 bases in the middle. The CDR3 runs 13 residues. The germline V gene encodes CDR1 DFQATT and CDR2 SNEGSKA (reference sequence). In nucleotides, the CDR3 is TGCAGTGCTAGGCCCGGCTCTGGGGGTGAGCAGTTCTTC. Its protein product is CSARPGSGGEQFF.

For this clonotype: This may arise from a read error, as a much more abundant clone is one base away. The chain recombines TRBV28 with TRBJ2-7; possible D gene TRBD2, 6 bases. The CDR3 totals 15 residues. Germline V gene data show CDR1 as MDHEN and CDR2 as SYDVKM. DNA for the CDR3: TGTGCCAGCAGTTCAAAGCGGGTCAGCTCCTACGAGCAGAACTTC. Encoded protein: CASSSKRVSSYEQNF.

The J gene is TRBJ2-7, the V gene TRBV27; 13 nucleotides match TRBD2. The length of the CDR3 is 18 residues. J gave up 2 bases and V 6 bases, and 13 bases lay outside the gene matches. Germline V lookup: CDR1 MNHEY, CDR2 SMNVEV (reference sequence). As DNA, the CDR3 is TGTGCCAGCAGAACTTCCGGGACTAGCGGGATTTACCCCTACGAGCAGTACTTC. It specifies CASRTSGTSGIYPYEQYF.

This clonotype has at least ten counts. The chain is built from TRBV15 and TRBJ2-5; D uncertain. Germline values: CDR1 LNHNV, CDR2 YYDKDF (reference sequence). This CDR3 contains 14 residues. V dropped 0 bases and J dropped 4 bases, with 9 bases sitting between them. CDR3 nucleotides: TGTGCCACCAGCAGAGAGAAGGGATTAGAGACCCAGTACTTC. Protein: CATSREKGLETQYF. The whole variable domain, remainder taken from reference TRBV15 and TRBJ2-5, is DAMVIQNPRYQVTQFGKPVTLSCSQTLNHNVMYWYQQKSSQAPKLLFHYYDKDFNNEADTPDNFQSRRPNTSFCFLDIRSPGLGDTAMYLCATSREKGLETQYFGPGTRLLVL.

As regards this clonotype: A much bigger clone sits one base away, suggesting this may be a read error. The chain combines TRBV29-1 with TRBJ2-7; D not resolved. CDR1 and CDR2 (germline): SQVTM, ANQGSEA. The CDR3 extends over 13 amino acids. V was clipped by 5 bases and J by 3 bases, with 14 bases between them. CDR3 sequence reads: CSVKGPNFYEQYF. Here the CDR3 DNA reads TGCAGCGTTAAGGGCCCCAATTTCTACGAGCAGTACTTC.

This clonotype was seen ten or more times. J is TRBJ2-4 and V is TRBV7-2, with 7 bases identical to TRBD2. CDR3 length: 13 residues. Germline V gene lookup returns CDR1 SGHTA and CDR2 FQGNSA. J lost 14 bases, V lost 1 base, and 8 bases had no gene match. The CDR3 sequence: CASSLGAGVSEYF. CDR3 nucleotides: TGTGCCAGCAGCTTAGGGGCGGGAGTCTCTGAGTACTTC.

In its sample, this clonotype was seen many times. The gene calls are TRBV7-6 and TRBJ2-2, with D unresolved. Germline CDR1 SGHVS, CDR2 FNYEAQ. Trimming cost V 7 bases and J 7 bases, with 13 bases left between them. There are 13 residues in the CDR3. The CDR3 nucleotides are TGTGCCAGCATCGGGCAGTTCGGCGGGGAGCTGTTTTTT. Translation gives CASIGQFGGELFF.